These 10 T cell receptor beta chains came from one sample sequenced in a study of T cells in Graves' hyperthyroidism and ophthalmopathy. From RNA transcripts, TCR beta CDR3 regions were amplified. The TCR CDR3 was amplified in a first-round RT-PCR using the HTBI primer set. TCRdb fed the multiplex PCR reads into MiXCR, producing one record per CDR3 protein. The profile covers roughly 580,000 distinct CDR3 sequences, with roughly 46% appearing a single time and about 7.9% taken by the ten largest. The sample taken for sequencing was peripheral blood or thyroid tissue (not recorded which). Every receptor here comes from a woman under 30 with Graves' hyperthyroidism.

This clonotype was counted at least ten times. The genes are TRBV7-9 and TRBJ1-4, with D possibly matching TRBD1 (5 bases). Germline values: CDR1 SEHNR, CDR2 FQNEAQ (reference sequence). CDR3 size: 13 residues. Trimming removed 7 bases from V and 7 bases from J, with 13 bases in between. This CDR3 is CASTLDIPEKLFF. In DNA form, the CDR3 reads TGTGCCAGCACCCTGGACATCCCTGAAAAACTGTTTTTT.

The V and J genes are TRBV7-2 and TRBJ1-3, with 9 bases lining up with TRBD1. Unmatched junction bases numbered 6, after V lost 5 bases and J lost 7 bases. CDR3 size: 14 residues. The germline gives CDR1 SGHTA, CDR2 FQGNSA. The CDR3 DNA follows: TGTGCCAGCAGCCAGACAGGGGGATCGAACACCATATATTTT. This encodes CASSQTGGSNTIYF.

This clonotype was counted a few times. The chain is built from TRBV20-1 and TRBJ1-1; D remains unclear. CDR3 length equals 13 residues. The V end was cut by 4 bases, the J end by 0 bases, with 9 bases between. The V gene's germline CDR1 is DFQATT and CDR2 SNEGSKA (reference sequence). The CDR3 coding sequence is TGCAGTGCTATTGCCACTTTGAACACTGAAGCTTTCTTT. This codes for CSAIATLNTEAFF.

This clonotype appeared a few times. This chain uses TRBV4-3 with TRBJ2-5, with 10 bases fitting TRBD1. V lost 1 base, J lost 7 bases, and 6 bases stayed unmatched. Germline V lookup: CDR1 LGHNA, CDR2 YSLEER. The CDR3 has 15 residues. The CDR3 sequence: CASSQGDRGLGTQYF. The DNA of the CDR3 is TGCGCCAGCAGCCAAGGGGACAGGGGACTTGGGACCCAGTACTTC.

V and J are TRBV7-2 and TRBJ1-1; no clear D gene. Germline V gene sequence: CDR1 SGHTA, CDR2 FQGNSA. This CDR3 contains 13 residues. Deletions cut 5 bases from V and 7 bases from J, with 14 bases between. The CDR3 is CASSQRTRREAFF. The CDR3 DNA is TGTGCCAGCAGCCAACGGACCCGACGTGAAGCTTTCTTT.

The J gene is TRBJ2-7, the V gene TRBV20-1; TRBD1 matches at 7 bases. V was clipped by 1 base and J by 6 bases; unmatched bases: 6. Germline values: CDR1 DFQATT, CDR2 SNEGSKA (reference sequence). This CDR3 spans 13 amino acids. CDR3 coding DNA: TGCAGTGCTAGAGTTTATGACAGGGCCGAGCAGTACTTC. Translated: CSARVYDRAEQYF.

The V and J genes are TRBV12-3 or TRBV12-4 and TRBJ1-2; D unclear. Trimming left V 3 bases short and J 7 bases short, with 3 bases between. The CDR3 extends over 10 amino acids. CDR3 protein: CASSFAGYTF. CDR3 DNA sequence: TGTGCCAGCAGTTTTGCTGGCTACACCTTC.

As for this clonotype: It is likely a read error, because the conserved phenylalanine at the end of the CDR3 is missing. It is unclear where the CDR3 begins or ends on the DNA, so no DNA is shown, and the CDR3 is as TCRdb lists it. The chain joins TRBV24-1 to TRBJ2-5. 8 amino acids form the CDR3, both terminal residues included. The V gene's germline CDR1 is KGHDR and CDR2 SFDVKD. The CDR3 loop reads CATSGSNT.

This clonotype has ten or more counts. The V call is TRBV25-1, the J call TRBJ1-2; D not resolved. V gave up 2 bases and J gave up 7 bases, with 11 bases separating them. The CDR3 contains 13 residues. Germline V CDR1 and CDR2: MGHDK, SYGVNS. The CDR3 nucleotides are TGTGCCAGCAGTGAAGAAACAGAGGCTGGCTACACCTTC. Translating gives CASSEETEAGYTF.

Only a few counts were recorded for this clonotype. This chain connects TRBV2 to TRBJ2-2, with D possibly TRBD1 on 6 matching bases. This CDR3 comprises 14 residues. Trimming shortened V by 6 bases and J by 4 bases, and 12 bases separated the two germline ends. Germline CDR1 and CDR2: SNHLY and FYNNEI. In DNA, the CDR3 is TGTGCCAGCAGAAGCCAGGGGAGCACCGGGGAGCTGTTTTTT. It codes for CASRSQGSTGELFF.